The 27 T cell receptor beta chains reported below all come from one sample, sequenced in a study of shared clonotypes between healthy human individuals. Sequencing used immunoSEQ multiplex PCR; TCRdb keeps in-frame clones, though not all of them. This sample has about 1 million clones, with more than 65% found just once. The source material was memory CD4+ T cells sorted from blood. Stated subset: CD45RA-negative fraction. Receptor source: a man younger than 30 in good health.

The V and J genes are TRBV7-2 and TRBJ2-7, with TRBD2 identical over 10 bases. Germline V CDR1 and CDR2: SGHTA, FQGNSA. Trimming removed 5 bases from V and 4 bases from J; junction bases left unmatched: 5. The CDR3 length is 14 residues. In DNA form, the CDR3 reads TGTGCCAGCAGCGTCCTAGCGGGGGATTACGAGCAGTACTTC. Translating gives CASSVLAGDYEQYF. Together with reference TRBV7-2 and TRBJ2-7, the CDR3 gives the full variable domain: GAGVSQSPSNKVTEKGKDVELRCDPISGHTALYWYRQSLGQGLEFLIYFQGNSAPDKSGLPSDRFSAERTGGSVSTLTIQRTQQEDSAVYLCASSVLAGDYEQYFGPGTRLTVT.

Here the CDR3 reads CASSRYPGTGYSNQPQHF. The DNA for the CDR3 is TGTGCCAGCAGCCGCTACCCGGGGACAGGGTATAGCAATCAGCCCCAGCATTTT. The chain links TRBV27 to TRBJ1-5, with TRBD1 matching over 9 bases. Looked up from germline, CDR1 is MNHEY and CDR2 is SMNVEV (reference sequence). This CDR3 comprises 18 residues. V shed 6 bases, J shed 0 bases, and the junction held 12 bases outside the gene matches.

The chain couples TRBV5-1 to TRBJ2-3; 11 nucleotides line up with TRBD2. Germline CDR1 and CDR2: SGHRS and YFSETQ. V shed 4 bases and J 2 bases; nucleotides not matched to a gene: 6. The CDR3 is made up of 16 amino acids. This CDR3 reads CASSTTSGSPTDTQYF. CDR3 coding DNA: TGCGCCAGCAGCACCACTAGCGGGAGCCCCACAGATACGCAGTATTTT.

The chain employs TRBV7-8 and TRBJ2-7, with 11 nucleotides matching TRBD2. This CDR3 region has 19 residues. The V and J ends lost 1 base and 3 bases, in that order; junction bases with no gene match: 14. The germline CDR1 and CDR2 sequences are SGHVS and FQNEAQ. The CDR3 DNA reads TGTGCCAGCAGCTTAGTGGGGAGCTTAGCGGGAGGGCCGGACTACGAGCAGTACTTC. This translates into CASSLVGSLAGGPDYEQYF.

J is TRBJ1-1 and V is TRBV6-1; D possibly corresponds to TRBD1 (5 bases). This CDR3 spans 13 amino acids. Germline V CDR1 and CDR2: MNHNS, SASEGT. The V and J ends lost 6 bases and 7 bases respectively, with 15 bases between them. In DNA, the CDR3 is TGTGCCAGCAGAGGGACCGCCATCCTTGAAGCTTTCTTT. Amino acids: CASRGTAILEAFF.

The rearrangement uses TRBV9 and TRBJ2-7; maybe TRBD2 (6 bases). CDR1 is SGDLS, CDR2 YYNGEE, per germline. The CDR3 extends over 17 amino acids. V shed 0 bases and J shed 0 bases, with 16 bases lying between them. The CDR3 nucleotides are TGTGCCAGCAGCGTAGGGAGGGGCGCCTGGGGCTCCTACGAGCAGTACTTC. It yields the protein CASSVGRGAWGSYEQYF.

The chain is built from TRBV28 and TRBJ1-2, with D uncertain. CDR3 length equals 13 residues. In germline, CDR1 is MDHEN, CDR2 SYDVKM. Trimming cost V 4 bases and J 4 bases, with 10 bases left between them. The CDR3 protein is CASSSPALYGYTF. CDR3 bases: TGTGCCAGCAGTTCCCCGGCCCTCTATGGCTACACCTTC.

This chain connects TRBV6-1 to TRBJ2-1; 8 positions agree with TRBD2. The CDR3 runs 15 residues. The V segment lost 7 bases and the J segment 3 bases; nucleotides outside the gene matches: 8. The germline gives CDR1 MNHNS, CDR2 SASEGT. CDR3 protein: CASIMRGVNYNEQFF. CDR3 sequence (DNA): TGTGCCAGCATCATGCGGGGGGTTAACTACAATGAGCAGTTCTTC.

This clone came up many times. The sample carries other DNA sequences with the same CDR3. This chain links TRBV30 with TRBJ2-2; perhaps TRBD2 as D (6 bases). V shed 4 bases and J shed 5 bases, with 14 bases lying between them. The CDR3 spans 14 residues. CDR1 is GTSNPN, CDR2 SVGIG, per germline (reference sequence). CDR3 amino acids: CAWKGGRGTGELFF. The DNA of the CDR3 is TGTGCCTGGAAAGGCGGTCGGGGGACCGGGGAGCTGTTTTTT.

This chain connects TRBV20-1 to TRBJ1-2; D remains unclear. Germline V gives CDR1 DFQATT, CDR2 SNEGSKA (reference sequence). This CDR3 region has 11 residues. The V end lost 3 bases, the J end lost 10 bases, and 12 bases lay between the germline ends. CDR3 bases: TGCAGTGCTAGTCCCCGGACTTTCTACACCTTC. Its translation: CSASPRTFYTF.

Regarding this clone: This same CDR3 is encoded by further DNA sequences in the sample. The chain couples TRBV27 to TRBJ1-5; D is unclear. CDR1 is MNHEY and CDR2 is SMNVEV in the germline V gene (reference sequence). Trimming took 3 bases from V and 0 from J, leaving 9 bases between them. CDR3 length: 15 amino acids. CDR3 residues: CASSFEGNSNQPQHF. The CDR3 DNA sequence: TGTGCCAGCAGTTTCGAGGGAAATAGCAATCAGCCCCAGCATTTT.

The CDR3 is CASTLWGAEYQETQYF. The CDR3, as DNA: TGTGCCAGCACCCTTTGGGGGGCTGAGTACCAAGAGACCCAGTACTTC. The chain is built from TRBV5-6 and TRBJ2-5; D tentatively reads TRBD1 or TRBD2 (6 bases each). The V end lost 6 bases, the J end lost 0 bases, and 18 bases lay between the germline ends. Germline CDR1 is SGHDT and CDR2 is YYEEEE. The CDR3 has 16 residues.

This chain connects TRBV6-1 to TRBJ1-4; the D gene is possibly TRBD1 (5 bases). CDR1 and CDR2 (germline): MNHNS, SASEGT. With 7 bases removed from V and 7 bases from J, the gap between germline ends came to 19 bases. This CDR3 has 15 residues. The CDR3 sequence is CASKGGEKGSEKLFF. DNA for the CDR3: TGTGCCAGCAAGGGAGGGGAGAAGGGGAGTGAAAAACTGTTTTTT.

The gene calls are TRBV6-1 and TRBJ1-3, with 7 bases fitting TRBD1. CDR3 length equals 12 residues. Looked up from germline, CDR1 is MNHNS and CDR2 is SASEGT. Trimming cost V 8 bases and J 4 bases; bases outside gene matches: 2. The CDR3 DNA reads as TGTGCCAGCGAGGGGGCCGGAAACACCATATATTTT. The encoded protein is CASEGAGNTIYF.

This sequence joins TRBV19 and TRBJ2-5; TRBD2 matches 8 bases. The CDR3 extends over 15 amino acids. Trimming at V came to 5 bases and at J to 1 base, leaving 6 bases not matched to a gene. Germline CDR1 and CDR2: LNHDA and SQIVND (reference sequence). DNA for the CDR3: TGTGCCAGTAGTCCCCAGCGGGGGTCCCAAGAGACCCAGTACTTC. Its protein product is CASSPQRGSQETQYF.

This clone was observed many times. The same CDR3 is also encoded by other DNA sequences in this sample. The genes are TRBV5-1 and TRBJ1-1, with D unclear. Germline values: CDR1 SGHRS, CDR2 YFSETQ. V dropped 4 bases and J dropped 3 bases, with 7 bases sitting between them. This CDR3 is built from 12 residues. For the CDR3, the DNA is TGCGCCAGCAGCCGGTATGACACTGAAGCTTTCTTT. Translation gives CASSRYDTEAFF.

The chain is built from TRBV28 and TRBJ2-1; maybe TRBD2 (5 bases). CDR1 MDHEN and CDR2 SYDVKM come from the germline V gene. This CDR3 is built from 13 residues. V gave up 6 bases and J gave up 8 bases, with 14 bases separating them. This CDR3 is CASRHPGLDEQFF. The CDR3 DNA sequence: TGTGCCAGCAGACACCCTGGACTCGATGAGCAGTTCTTC. Combining the CDR3 with reference TRBV28 and TRBJ2-1 gives the whole variable domain DVKVTQSSRYLVKRTGEKVFLECVQDMDHENMFWYRQDPGLGLRLIYFSYDVKMKEKGDIPEGYSVSREKKERFSLILESASTNQTSMYLCASRHPGLDEQFFGPGTRLTVL.

The gene calls are TRBV19 and TRBJ1-5; D may be TRBD1 (5 bases). CDR3 size: 15 residues. Germline-derived CDR1 and CDR2 are LNHDA and SQIVND (reference sequence). V was clipped by 4 bases and J by 4 bases, with 14 bases between them. CDR3 amino acids: CASSTASDTNQPQHF. The CDR3 DNA reads as TGTGCCAGTAGTACCGCCTCGGACACTAATCAGCCCCAGCATTTT.

This rearrangement joins TRBV5-6 to TRBJ2-7, with 10 bases fitting TRBD2. This CDR3 spans 16 amino acids. V lost 2 bases to trimming and J lost 7 bases; unmatched junction nucleotides: 12. Germline CDR1 SGHDT, CDR2 YYEEEE. In DNA, the CDR3 is TGTGCCAGCAGCTTAGGTTTCGCTAGCGGGAGCAGAGAGCAGTACTTC. Its protein product is CASSLGFASGSREQYF.

This chain links TRBV5-6 with TRBJ2-7; TRBD2 is a possible D gene (5 bases). V lost 2 bases to trimming and J lost 3 bases, with 12 bases between them. This CDR3 is 14 amino acids long. The germline CDR1 and CDR2 sequences are SGHDT and YYEEEE. CDR3 sequence reads: CASSFYPGNYEQYF. DNA of the CDR3: TGTGCCAGCAGCTTTTATCCGGGGAACTACGAGCAGTACTTC.

The rearrangement links TRBV9 to TRBJ2-7; 8 bases map to TRBD2. Per the germline V gene, CDR1 is SGDLS and CDR2 is YYNGEE. The CDR3 runs to 15 residues. V trimming: 1 base; J trimming: 3 bases; junction bases outside the gene matches: 6. CDR3 in DNA: TGTGCCAGCAGCGTATCGTCTAGCGGGCTCTACGAGCAGTACTTC. Protein product: CASSVSSSGLYEQYF. Full variable domain (missing parts from reference TRBV9 and TRBJ2-7): DSGVTQTPKHLITATGQRVTLRCSPRSGDLSVYWYQQSLDQGLQFLIQYYNGEERAKGNILERFSAQQFPDLHSELNLSSLELGDSALYFCASSVSSSGLYEQYFGPGTRLTVT.

As to this clone: A much larger clone is a single base away; this may be a read error. Other DNA sequences in this sample translate to the same CDR3. This chain uses TRBV5-4 with TRBJ2-5; the match to TRBD2 covers 7 bases. Looked up from germline, CDR1 is SGHNT and CDR2 is YYREEE (reference sequence). The CDR3 covers 15 residues. The DNA for the CDR3 is TGTGCCAGTAGCTTGGCTAGCGGAGCTGAAGAGACCCAGTACTTC. Its translation is CASSLASGAEETQYF.

In its sample, this clone was seen once. The J gene is TRBJ2-1, the V gene TRBV2; 9 bases line up with TRBD1. Germline values: CDR1 SNHLY, CDR2 FYNNEI. Trimming cost V 4 bases and J 12 bases; bases outside gene matches: 7. The CDR3 runs to 13 residues. DNA for the CDR3: TGTGCCAGCAGTGTGGGACAGGGAAATTGGCAGTTCTTC. Translating it yields CASSVGQGNWQFF. The complete variable domain, with remaining parts taken from reference TRBV2 and TRBJ2-1, reads EPEVTQTPSHQVTQMGQEVILRCVPISNHLYFYWYRQILGQKVEFLVSFYNNEISEKSEIFDDQFSVERPDGSNFTLKIRSTKLEDSAMYFCASSVGQGNWQFFGPGTRLTVL.

This sequence joins TRBV7-2 and TRBJ2-7, with TRBD2 matching 8 bases. The CDR3 consists of 15 residues. V was clipped by 4 bases and J by 6 bases; unmatched bases: 11. The germline gives CDR1 SGHTA, CDR2 FQGNSA. CDR3 amino acids: CASSSSAGARTEQYF. The CDR3 region has the DNA TGTGCCAGCAGCTCCTCAGCGGGAGCTAGGACCGAGCAGTACTTC.

The CDR3 DNA follows: TGTGCCTGGAGTGAGACAGGGTGGGACGCTTTCTTT. This encodes CAWSETGWDAFF. This chain connects TRBV30 to TRBJ1-1, with 7 bases lining up with TRBD1. CDR1 GTSNPN and CDR2 SVGIG come from the germline V gene (reference sequence). Losses at the gene ends were 1 base for V and 11 bases for J; bases not matched to a gene: 7. The CDR3 has 12 amino acids.

This chain uses TRBV5-1 with TRBJ2-5; D may be TRBD1 or TRBD2 (5 bases each). The CDR3 is 13 residues long. Trimming took off 6 bases at V and 4 bases at J, with 13 bases between the two ends. Germline V lookup: CDR1 SGHRS, CDR2 YFSETQ. This CDR3 reads CASTGDGRETQYF. In DNA, the CDR3 is TGCGCCAGCACCGGGGACGGAAGAGAGACCCAGTACTTC. The variable domain in full, completed from reference TRBV5-1 and TRBJ2-5, reads KAGVTQTPRYLIKTRGQQVTLSCSPISGHRSVSWYQQTPGQGLQFLFEYFSETQRNKGNFPGRFSGRQFSNSRSEMNVSTLELGDSALYLCASTGDGRETQYFGPGTRLLVL.

The CDR3: CASVADRFAEQYF. CDR3 DNA: TGTGCCAGCGTTGCGGACCGTTTCGCCGAGCAGTACTTC. The chain uses TRBV18 and TRBJ2-7; D is ambiguous. Trimming cost V 8 bases and J 6 bases, with 17 bases left between them. Germline V gene data show CDR1 as KGHSH and CDR2 as LQKENI. This CDR3 spans 13 amino acids.